The rows below give T cell receptor beta chains drawn from one sample of a study of T cells expressing NK-cell markers. TCRdb reprocessed the 5' RACE reads, with one entry per CDR3 protein and no DNA. Its table lists 550,000 to 600,000 distinct CDR3 sequences. Material for sequencing was blood T cells: a sorted CD56 or NKG2C T cell subset, CD4+ or CD8+ T cells, or bulk PBMC T cells (not recorded which). The receptors derive from a man younger than 35 in good health. The CDR3 runs from the conserved cysteine through the conserved F or W. The order of the fields is J gene, V gene, CDR3 protein.

>TRBJ2-5|TRBV29-1
CSVESQFEETQYF
>TRBJ2-1|TRBV7-6
CASSPGNLGTYNEQFF
>TRBJ2-3|TRBV7-3
CASSPQRASGRPDTQYF
>TRBJ2-4|TRBV7-2
CASSLARQSPERNIQYF
>TRBJ2-1|TRBV5-1
CASSMSGGSVYNEQFF
>TRBJ2-3|TRBV9
CASSLRTASTDTQYF
>TRBJ2-1|TRBV7-3
CASSARGLAGGLGSYNEQFF
>TRBJ1-5|TRBV2
CASRRGRSSNQPQHF
>TRBJ2-3|TRBV5-6
CASSLDGTRGTDTQYF
>TRBJ2-2|TRBV29-1
CSVPGHYTGELFF
>TRBJ2-1|TRBV5-1
CASSLVSTSGTWNEQFF
>TRBJ1-4|TRBV9
CASSALPGEKLFF
>TRBJ2-7|TRBV7-8
CASSLAPLTGRYEQYF
>TRBJ2-1|TRBV21-1
CASSDCPGTSLYNEQFF
>TRBJ2-2|TRBV2
CASRKTANTGELFF
>TRBJ2-4|TRBV12-3/TRBV12-4
CASSLGTSGRNIQYF
>TRBJ2-1|TRBV7-2
CASSLVLGFEQFF
>TRBJ2-1|TRBV29-1
CSVEIPVQRNEQFF
>TRBJ2-7|TRBV6-5
CASSYDRSGWGEQYF
>TRBJ2-3|TRBV5-5
CASSFPGRISTDTQYF
>TRBJ1-6|TRBV18
CASSPFTEGARGNSPLHF
>TRBJ2-3|TRBV6-5
CASSYSGQGSTDTQYF
>TRBJ2-1|TRBV6-5
CASSYAFSSYNEQFF
>TRBJ2-1|TRBV12-3/TRBV12-4
CASSLELAGGFYSYNEQFF
>TRBJ1-1|TRBV9
CASSIQNYRGGTEAFF
>TRBJ2-1|TRBV29-1
CSVAEIPGQVIYNEQFF
>TRBJ2-3|TRBV11-2
CASSPLSAGGADTQYF
>TRBJ2-2|TRBV6-5
CASSYSPGSGEFGGELFF
>TRBJ2-5|TRBV24-1
CATSDLKSAETQETQYF
>TRBJ2-7|TRBV5-6
CASSYAGASYEQYF
>TRBJ2-2|TRBV25-1
CASSAPGQSTGELFF
>TRBJ2-1|TRBV9
CASSATSDEQFF
>TRBJ2-1|TRBV11-3
CASSKWTSGDYNEQFF
>TRBJ1-2|TRBV5-1
CASSLPPANGYTF
>TRBJ2-5|TRBV6-2/TRBV6-3
CASSYSAEVSGVQETQYF
>TRBJ2-1|TRBV7-9
CASSDSSGSALGEQFF
>TRBJ1-5|TRBV7-2
CASSLRRAIDQPQHF
>TRBJ2-5|TRBV4-3
CASSQEEAGRETQYF
>TRBJ2-3|TRBV20-1
CSARIPSGRDTQYF
>TRBJ1-1|TRBV29-1
CSVMTGGVEAFF
>TRBJ2-3|TRBV9
CASSVIGQGETDTQYF
>TRBJ1-5|TRBV18
CASSSTSYGTQPQHF
>TRBJ1-6|TRBV4-3
CASSPDRGADNSPLHF
>TRBJ2-7|TRBV12-3/TRBV12-4
CASSSTGSGEQYF
>TRBJ2-7|TRBV20-1
CSAIFPHLGLAELEQYF
>TRBJ2-5|TRBV28
CASSSTGLNQETQYF
>TRBJ2-4|TRBV15
CATSRDGQELNIQYF
>TRBJ2-5|TRBV13
CASSFGLGETQYF
>TRBJ2-1|TRBV14
CASSRSGWNNEQFF
>TRBJ2-5|TRBV12-3/TRBV12-4
CASISEGERETQYF
>TRBJ1-3|TRBV12-3/TRBV12-4
CASSSTRQGSGNTIYF
>TRBJ1-5|TRBV10-3
CAISVRVVRRSNQPQHF
>TRBJ2-6|TRBV7-9
CASSSLSDSGANVLTF
>TRBJ2-1|TRBV28
CASSLSRDRGLEQFF
>TRBJ2-2|TRBV6-5
CASRKVTGELFF
>TRBJ1-1|TRBV7-8
CASSNRVPGEAFF
>TRBJ2-5|TRBV6-5
CASSYSNREETQYF
>TRBJ1-6|TRBV2
CASTGTGGISPLHF
>TRBJ2-3|TRBV9
CASSVSGSGRADTQYF